The clone carrying this T cell receptor beta chain came up a few times. These data are taken from a study of neurological immune-mediated disorders. Via MiXCR, TCRdb re-called the 5' RACE reads, giving one row per CDR3 protein. Of about 46,000 distinct CDR3 sequences listed, just under 4.5% were seen once; the top ten hold approximately 5.3%. The CDR3 totals 14 residues. The junction had 3 bases not matched to a gene; V was cut back by 4 bases and J by 1 base. Germline loops: CDR1 SGDLS, CDR2 YYNGEE. The sample consisted of PBMCs. This TCR was sampled from a woman between 55 and 75 years old with multiple sclerosis. J is TRBJ1-1 and V is TRBV9; 8 nucleotides line up with TRBD1. CDR3 DNA sequence: TGTGCCAGCAGCCGGACAGGGTGGAACACTGAAGCTTTCTTT. Encoded protein: CASSRTGWNTEAFF.